This T cell receptor (beta chain) was documented in a study of blood T cell repertoires in COVID-19. Study information: Specimens from acute and convalescent COVID-19 originated in the United States, Italy and Spain. Sources were T cells, B-cell-depleted T cells, or PBMCs; the material itself was cDNA or gDNA.

Germline CDR1 and CDR2: SQVTM and ANQGSEA. After removal of 5 bases from V and 3 bases from J, the junction contained 7 bases not matched to a gene. The CDR3 spans 14 residues. As originally analysed: The assay estimated nucleated cells by amplifying reference gene primers. Some clones are missing from TCRdb's copy, which holds only in-frame ones; the method was immunoSEQ multiplex PCR. That table is the source of V, J and clone size, and D and trimming were worked out from the DNA. The sample has about 60,000 clones, roughly three quarters seen once; the top ten hold around 20%. The chain links TRBV29-1 to TRBJ2-3; 8 positions agree with TRBD2. Sequenced input: peripheral blood. The source is a middle-aged man with active or convalescent COVID-19. In DNA form, the CDR3 reads TGCAGCGTTACCTCAGCGGGAGCAACAGATACGCAGTATTTT. This gives the protein CSVTSAGATDTQYF.